This TCR beta chain was captured by sequencing in a study of blood T cell repertoires in COVID-19. Study-level background: Whether acute or convalescent, the COVID-19 samples came from the United States, Italy and Spain.

TCRdb keeps only in-frame clones here, not all; method: immunoSEQ multiplex PCR. The sample lists almost 500,000 clones, about 88% occurring once. Trimming removed 7 bases from V and 7 bases from J, with 10 bases in between. Germline V gene sequence: CDR1 SGHTA, CDR2 FQGNSA. The CDR3 runs 11 residues. Sequencing was done on a sample of PBMCs or T cells enriched from blood (not recorded which). The receptor comes from a woman in her fifties or sixties who had recovered from COVID-19. J is TRBJ1-1 and V is TRBV7-2; D gene uncertain. CDR3 DNA sequence: TGTGCCAGCACCCCATTCATTGAAGCTTTCTTT. Protein product: CASTPFIEAFF.